This T cell receptor beta chain was identified during a study of cytomegalovirus exposure and HLA in healthy donors. Findings and caveats of the study: The productive fraction for most TCR beta V segments was about 87% or about 30% in an earlier analysis.

A remark on this clone: The antigen remains undetermined.

Primers included in the PCR were 60 Vbeta and 13 Jbeta primers. TCRdb's table, derived via immunoSEQ multiplex PCR, lists solely in-frame clones and lacks some. The table lists about 190,000 clones, 79% of them singletons, with 1.5% to 2% in the top ten. Trimming took off 6 bases at V and 7 bases at J, with 13 bases between the two ends. Germline-derived CDR1 and CDR2 are SGHTA and FQGNSA. CDR3 length: 13 amino acids. This clonotype was sampled from a woman between 18 and 30 years old in good health and CMV-seronegative. The sequencing sample was made of PBMCs. The V and J genes are TRBV7-2 and TRBJ1-5; possible D gene TRBD1, 5 bases. The CDR3 sequence is CASSPFPGQPQHF. CDR3 coding DNA: TGTGCCAGCAGTCCCTTCCCAGGGCAGCCCCAGCATTTT.